Below are 26 T cell receptor beta chains sequenced from a single sample in a study of graft-versus-host responses after intestinal transplantation. Their antigens are not known. Assay: immunoSEQ multiplex PCR; the TCRdb copy retains only in-frame clones and omits some. The profile shows about 51,000 clones, roughly 90% of them singletons. Sample: unstimulated CD4+ T cells sorted from spleen or lymph node cells, taken before transplant. Receptors were obtained from a human donor who was the organ donor for an intestinal transplant.

The V call is TRBV25-1, the J call TRBJ1-1; possible D gene TRBD1, 6 bases. The CDR3 runs 13 residues. Germline CDR1 is MGHDK and CDR2 is SYGVNS. V lost 3 bases to trimming and J lost 9 bases, with 14 bases between them. Here the CDR3 DNA reads TGTGCCAGCAGTGACTCCTGGGGGGGGCAAGCTTTCTTT. As protein: CASSDSWGGQAFF. Looking up the rest from reference TRBV25-1 and TRBJ1-1 gives the full variable domain: EADIYQTPRYLVIGTGKKITLECSQTMGHDKMYWYQQDPGMELHLIHYSYGVNSTEKGDLSSESTVSRIRTEHFPLTLESARPSHTSQYLCASSDSWGGQAFFGQGTRLTVV.

The chain couples TRBV18 to TRBJ1-4; no clear D gene. CDR1 is KGHSH, CDR2 LQKENI, per germline. The CDR3 covers 14 residues. Trimming took off 3 bases at V and 0 bases at J, with 5 bases between the two ends. The CDR3 is CASSPGATNEKLFF. The DNA of the CDR3 is TGTGCCAGCTCACCCGGGGCAACTAATGAAAAACTGTTTTTT.

Remarks on this clone: A read error may account for a junction end that differs from germline. This chain uses TRBV4-1 with TRBJ1-2; 8 bases align to TRBD1. The CDR3 is 16 amino acids. Germline assignment: CDR1 MGHRA and CDR2 YSYEKL. Here the CDR3 DNA reads TGCGCCAGCAGCCAAGCTGGGCAGGGGGCTAAGTATGGCTACACCTTC. Translation: CASSQAGQGAKYGYTF.

This clone occurred a few times. This chain connects TRBV10-3 to TRBJ2-4, with a possible D match to TRBD2 (5 bases). This CDR3 contains 14 residues. Trimming removed 6 bases from V and 1 base from J, with 10 bases in between. Germline V gives CDR1 ENHRY, CDR2 SYGVKD. This CDR3 is CAISLPGAKNIQYF. In nucleotides, the CDR3 is TGTGCCATCAGCCTACCGGGGGCCAAAAACATTCAGTACTTC.

The rearrangement links TRBV18 to TRBJ2-3; D may be TRBD2 (5 bases). Germline assignment: CDR1 KGHSH and CDR2 LQKENI. Trimming removed 3 bases from V and 0 bases from J, with 7 bases in between. The CDR3 contains 14 residues. The CDR3 nucleotides read TGTGCCAGCTCACCCAGGACTAGCACAGATACGCAGTATTTT. This sequence encodes CASSPRTSTDTQYF.

The genes are TRBV7-9 and TRBJ1-4, with a weak D call TRBD1 (5 bases). The germline V and J ends were trimmed by 2 bases and 1 base, with 11 bases remaining between them. The CDR3 extends over 16 amino acids. Germline CDR1 SEHNR, CDR2 FQNEAQ (reference sequence). The CDR3 loop reads CASSLKGVVTNEKLFF. CDR3 sequence (DNA): TGTGCCAGCAGCTTAAAAGGGGTGGTAACTAATGAAAAACTGTTTTTT.

In regard to this clone: The junction differs from germline at one of its ends, possibly a read error. The rearrangement uses TRBV6-1 and TRBJ1-2; D remains unclear. The CDR3 length is 16 residues. Germline lookup yields CDR1 MNHNS and CDR2 SASEGT. CDR3 residues: CASSELAGWSNYGYTF. In nucleotides, the CDR3 is TGTGCCAGTAGTGAGCTAGCAGGTTGGTCTAACTATGGCTACACCTTC.

The chain couples TRBV19 to TRBJ1-1; no clear D. CDR3 length: 12 amino acids. In germline, CDR1 is LNHDA, CDR2 SQIVND (reference sequence). V lost 9 bases and J 0 bases, leaving 8 bases between the germline ends. CDR3 region: CASTSMNTEAFF. CDR3 DNA sequence: TGTGCCAGCACGAGCATGAACACTGAAGCTTTCTTT.

The V call is TRBV5-1, the J call TRBJ1-3; possible D gene TRBD1, 6 bases. The germline V gene encodes CDR1 SGHRS and CDR2 YFSETQ. This CDR3 has 18 residues. The V gene lost 1 base and the J gene lost 2 bases, with 19 bases spanning the gap. The chain's CDR3 is CASSLSFLGGAPGNTIYF. The CDR3 coding sequence is TGCGCCAGCAGCTTGTCATTTTTGGGGGGGGCGCCTGGAAACACCATATATTTT.

The V and J genes are TRBV7-3 and TRBJ1-1, with 10 bases fitting TRBD1. The junction had 7 bases not matched to a gene; V was cut back by 5 bases and J by 1 base. The CDR3 runs to 16 residues. CDR1 is SGHTA and CDR2 is FQGTGA in the germline V gene. The CDR3 sequence: CASSPLRQGANTEAFF. In DNA, the CDR3 is TGTGCCAGCAGCCCCCTCCGACAGGGGGCGAACACTGAAGCTTTCTTT. The full variable domain, rest sourced from reference TRBV7-3 and TRBJ1-1, is GAGVSQTPSNKVTEKGKYVELRCDPISGHTALYWYRQSLGQGPEFLIYFQGTGAADDSGLPNDRFFAVRPEGSVSTLKIQRTERGDSAVYLCASSPLRQGANTEAFFGQGTRLTVV.

The V and J genes are TRBV28 and TRBJ1-2; 7 nucleotides match TRBD1. V was pared by 3 bases and J by 5 bases, with 0 bases of the junction left unmatched. The CDR3 runs 12 residues. Per the germline V gene, CDR1 is MDHEN and CDR2 is SYDVKM. CDR3 in DNA: TGTGCCAGCAGTTTCAGGGGGTATGGCTACACCTTC. It is translated as CASSFRGYGYTF.

This rearrangement joins TRBV7-2 to TRBJ2-5, with D perhaps TRBD1 (6 bases). V lost 5 bases to trimming and J lost 4 bases, with 17 bases between them. The CDR3 spans 15 residues. Per the germline V gene, CDR1 is SGHTA and CDR2 is FQGNSA. CDR3 protein: CASSLIQQGLETQYF. The CDR3 nucleotides read TGTGCCAGCAGCCTTATCCAACAGGGCCTAGAGACCCAGTACTTC.

This clone has a single count. The V and J genes are TRBV28 and TRBJ2-2; a possible D gene is TRBD2 (6 bases). From germline, CDR1 is MDHEN and CDR2 SYDVKM. The CDR3 loop spans 16 amino acids. V lost 6 bases and J lost 0, with 14 bases in between. The DNA of the CDR3 is TGTGCCAGCAGGGGGGGTGCAGGATCGAACACCGGGGAGCTGTTTTTT. This sequence encodes CASRGGAGSNTGELFF.

The chain joins TRBV6-5 to TRBJ2-3; the D is unclear. This CDR3 has 13 residues. Germline V gene data show CDR1 as MNHEY and CDR2 as SVGAGI. The V gene lost 6 bases and the J gene lost 2 bases, with 9 bases spanning the gap. The CDR3: CASRAQPTDTQYF. The CDR3 nucleotides are TGTGCCAGCAGGGCCCAACCCACAGATACGCAGTATTTT.

The J gene is TRBJ1-5, the V gene TRBV19, with TRBD1 identical over 8 bases. This CDR3 has 17 residues. Germline CDR1 is LNHDA and CDR2 is SQIVND (reference sequence). V lost 4 bases and J lost 1; bases outside the gene matches: 9. The CDR3 loop is CASSTGQGRGSNQPQHF. CDR3 sequence (DNA): TGTGCCAGTAGTACAGGACAGGGAAGGGGGAGCAATCAGCCCCAGCATTTT. The full variable domain, its missing parts supplied by reference TRBV19 and TRBJ1-5, is DGGITQSPKYLFRKEGQNVTLSCEQNLNHDAMYWYRQDPGQGLRLIYYSQIVNDFQKGDIAEGYSVSREKKESFPLTVTSAQKNPTAFYLCASSTGQGRGSNQPQHFGDGTRLSIL.

A word on this clone: This CDR3 is also generated by other DNA sequences in the sample. The genes are TRBV18 and TRBJ1-1; D is ambiguous. Germline loops: CDR1 KGHSH, CDR2 LQKENI. V was shortened by 2 bases and J by 1 base, with 5 bases between the two germline ends. The CDR3 sequence is 13 residues long. CDR3 protein: CASSPAKNTEAFF. In DNA, the CDR3 is TGTGCCAGCTCACCAGCGAAGAACACTGAAGCTTTCTTT.

This sequence joins TRBV9 and TRBJ2-7, with a tentative D call TRBD1 (5 bases). CDR1 is SGDLS, CDR2 YYNGEE, per germline. The CDR3 has 14 amino acids. Trimming shortened V by 3 bases and J by 6 bases, and 16 bases separated the two germline ends. CDR3 sequence reads: CASSARETGREQYF. CDR3 nucleotide sequence: TGTGCCAGCAGCGCCAGAGAAACAGGTCGCGAGCAGTACTTC. Using reference TRBV9 and TRBJ2-7 for the parts outside the CDR3, the full variable domain is DSGVTQTPKHLITATGQRVTLRCSPRSGDLSVYWYQQSLDQGLQFLIQYYNGEERAKGNILERFSAQQFPDLHSELNLSSLELGDSALYFCASSARETGREQYFGPGTRLTVT.

This chain uses TRBV7-3 with TRBJ2-1; 8 bases are a match to TRBD1. V was clipped by 6 bases and J by 4 bases; unmatched bases: 8. This CDR3 spans 15 amino acids. Germline-derived CDR1 and CDR2 are SGHTA and FQGTGA. The CDR3 reads CASSRGDRPYNEQFF. The CDR3, as DNA: TGTGCCAGCAGTAGGGGGGACAGGCCATACAATGAGCAGTTCTTC.

CDR3 bases: TGTGCCAGCAGTTTATATGCGGGAGCCCCAGATACGCAGTATTTT. It is translated as CASSLYAGAPDTQYF. The rearrangement joins TRBV28 to TRBJ2-3; 7 bases are shared with TRBD2. The CDR3 totals 15 residues. J was trimmed by 4 bases and V by 1 base; bases with no gene match: 5. Germline V gene lookup returns CDR1 MDHEN and CDR2 SYDVKM.

V and J are TRBV27 and TRBJ2-5; possibly TRBD1 for D (6 bases). The CDR3 loop spans 14 amino acids. V lost 2 bases, J lost 5 bases, and 12 bases lay in between. CDR1 MNHEY and CDR2 SMNVEV come from the germline V gene (reference sequence). The CDR3 nucleotides are TGTGCCAGCAGTTTAGAGGGGGTCCGGGAGACCCAGTACTTC. Its protein product is CASSLEGVRETQYF.

The chain links TRBV7-9 to TRBJ1-1; 7 bases align to TRBD1. This CDR3 contains 16 residues. The V gene's germline CDR1 is SEHNR and CDR2 FQNEAQ (reference sequence). Trimming took 0 bases from V and 2 from J; bases not matched to a gene: 6. The CDR3: CASSLALKGANTEAFF. CDR3 DNA sequence: TGTGCCAGCAGCTTAGCGTTGAAGGGGGCCAACACTGAAGCTTTCTTT.

The genes are TRBV7-2 and TRBJ2-3; the match to TRBD2 covers 9 bases. J gave up 7 bases and V 2 bases, and 7 bases lay outside the gene matches. The CDR3 covers 15 residues. Per the germline V gene, CDR1 is SGHTA and CDR2 is FQGNSA. CDR3 sequence reads: CASSLMGLATHTQYF. For the CDR3, the DNA is TGTGCCAGCAGCTTAATGGGACTAGCTACCCATACGCAGTATTTT.

The J gene is TRBJ1-4, the V gene TRBV6-6, with D maybe TRBD1 (5 bases). The CDR3 contains 13 residues. Trimming cost V 6 bases and J 11 bases, with 16 bases left between them. Germline lookup yields CDR1 MNHNY and CDR2 SVGAGI (reference sequence). The CDR3 DNA reads TGTGCCAGCAGCCCCCGGGACTGGGAGAAACTGTTTTTT. Amino acids: CASSPRDWEKLFF.

The genes are TRBV15 and TRBJ1-1, with 8 bases lining up with TRBD1. Germline assignment: CDR1 LNHNV and CDR2 YYDKDF (reference sequence). Trimming cost V 0 bases and J 4 bases; bases outside gene matches: 7. The CDR3 runs 16 residues. For the CDR3, the DNA is TGTGCCACCAGCAGAGAGGCCAGGGGGCCGGGCACTGAAGCTTTCTTT. Protein sequence: CATSREARGPGTEAFF.

The count of this clone is one. The chain combines TRBV5-6 with TRBJ1-2; D not resolved. V lost 3 bases, J lost 3 bases, and 3 bases lay in between. The CDR3 consists of 11 residues. The germline V gene encodes CDR1 SGHDT and CDR2 YYEEEE. Written as DNA, the CDR3 is TGTGCCAGCAGCTCGGACTATGGCTACACCTTC. Translated, it gives CASSSDYGYTF.

J is TRBJ2-7 and V is TRBV27, with D perhaps TRBD2 (5 bases). V was cut by 3 bases and J by 6 bases, with 12 bases left in between. Germline CDR1 MNHEY, CDR2 SMNVEV (reference sequence). This CDR3 has 13 amino acids. CDR3 protein: CASSFGAGGEQYF. The CDR3 DNA sequence: TGTGCCAGCAGTTTCGGTGCGGGCGGCGAGCAGTACTTC.